The TCR beta chain described here comes from a study of Ad26.COV2.S vaccination and SARS-CoV-2 variants. For the study at large: Donor was in the COV1001 Ad26.COV2.S trial arm. Ad26.COV2.S shots went into the muscle once or twice, 56 days apart.

Treatment in this sample: about 20 received Ad26.COV2.S at low or high dose, single or two shots; a few received placebo; per-sample allocation not given. Samples were taken on day 63 after the first vaccine or placebo injection. This Boston cohort included adults aged 18-55 years. Expression of Wuhan-strain SARS-CoV-2 spike came from the Ad26 vector that formed the vaccine. V lost 4 bases, J lost 5 bases, and 21 bases stayed unmatched. Germline V gene lookup returns CDR1 SGHVS and CDR2 FQNEAQ. CDR3 length: 21 residues. Some clones are missing from TCRdb's copy, which holds only in-frame ones; the method was immunoSEQ multiplex PCR. The sample yields more than 400,000 clones, about nine tenths seen once.

The source of this sequence is a person between 18 and 59 years old who received the Ad26.COV2.S COVID-19 vaccine or a placebo. The material sequenced was peripheral blood, taken in a trial of Ad26.COV2.S vaccine versus placebo. The chain employs TRBV7-8 and TRBJ2-2; 11 nucleotides agree with TRBD2. CDR3 in amino acids: CASSSPNTQKLAGAETGELFF. In DNA, the CDR3 is TGTGCCAGCAGCTCCCCGAACACTCAGAAACTAGCGGGAGCGGAGACCGGGGAGCTGTTTTTT.